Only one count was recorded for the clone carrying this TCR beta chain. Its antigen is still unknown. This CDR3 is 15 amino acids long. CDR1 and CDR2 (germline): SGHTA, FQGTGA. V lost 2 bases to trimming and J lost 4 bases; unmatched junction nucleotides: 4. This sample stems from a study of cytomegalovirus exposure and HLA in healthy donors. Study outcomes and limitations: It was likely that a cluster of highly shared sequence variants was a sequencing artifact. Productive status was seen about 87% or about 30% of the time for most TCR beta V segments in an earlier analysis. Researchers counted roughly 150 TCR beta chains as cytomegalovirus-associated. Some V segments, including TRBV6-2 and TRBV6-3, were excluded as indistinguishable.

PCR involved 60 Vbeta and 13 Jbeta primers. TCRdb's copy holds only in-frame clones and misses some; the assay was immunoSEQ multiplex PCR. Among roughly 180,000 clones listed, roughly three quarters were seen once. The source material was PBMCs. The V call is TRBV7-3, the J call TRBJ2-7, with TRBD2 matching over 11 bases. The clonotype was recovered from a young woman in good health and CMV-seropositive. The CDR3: CASSLASGGSYEQYF. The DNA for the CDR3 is TGTGCCAGCAGCTTAGCTAGCGGGGGGTCATACGAGCAGTACTTC.